This entry lists 2 T cell receptor beta chains sequenced from one sample in a study of T-cell memory formation after mild COVID-19. TCRdb ran MiXCR on the 5' RACE reads and lists one entry per CDR3 protein. Here the sample spans tens of thousands of distinct CDR3 sequences, about a tenth being singletons. Sequencing was done on a sample of PBMCs or a T cell subset sorted from them (not recorded which). The receptor set was obtained from a man between 18 and 29 years old who had mild COVID-19 (a few samples of this study predate the infection). Cell type and time point are not known.

This clonotype came up a few times. The gene calls are TRBV19 and TRBJ2-3; the match to TRBD2 covers 7 bases. J was trimmed by 2 bases and V by 3 bases; bases with no gene match: 5. Per germline, CDR1 LNHDA and CDR2 SQIVND (reference sequence). This CDR3 is 15 amino acids long. As DNA, the CDR3 is TGTGCCAGTAGTATCCTCGGACTAGTCACAGATACGCAGTATTTT. This encodes CASSILGLVTDTQYF.

This sequence joins TRBV20-1 and TRBJ1-5; unclear D gene. V lost 0 bases, J lost 3 bases, and 6 bases lay in between. The CDR3 loop spans 13 amino acids. The germline V gene has CDR1 DFQATT and CDR2 SNEGSKA (reference sequence). The CDR3 bases are TGCAGTGCTAGAGAACGGGTCAATCAGCCCCAGCATTTT. It encodes CSARERVNQPQHF.